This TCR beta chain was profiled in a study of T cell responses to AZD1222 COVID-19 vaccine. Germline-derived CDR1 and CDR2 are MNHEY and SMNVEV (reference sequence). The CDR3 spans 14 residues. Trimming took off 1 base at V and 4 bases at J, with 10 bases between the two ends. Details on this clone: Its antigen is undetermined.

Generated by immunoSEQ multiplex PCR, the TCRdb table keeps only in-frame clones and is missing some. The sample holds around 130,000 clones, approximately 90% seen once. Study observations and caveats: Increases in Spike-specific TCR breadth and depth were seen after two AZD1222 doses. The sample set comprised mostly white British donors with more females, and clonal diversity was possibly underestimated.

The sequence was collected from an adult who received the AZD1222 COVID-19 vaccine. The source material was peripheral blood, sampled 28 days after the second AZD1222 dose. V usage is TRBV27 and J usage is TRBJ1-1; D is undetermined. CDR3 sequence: CASSLFRAGTEAFF. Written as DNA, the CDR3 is TGTGCCAGCAGTTTATTTCGGGCCGGCACTGAAGCTTTCTTT.